These 17 T cell receptor beta chains share one sample of origin, sequenced in a study of blood T cell repertoires in COVID-19. The table came from immunoSEQ multiplex PCR; TCRdb's copy has only in-frame clones and leaves some out. The sample includes approximately 150,000 clones, 65% to 85% of them seen just once. Sample: peripheral blood. These receptors came from a man under 40 with COVID-19, enrolled during active disease.

This clone was observed at least ten times. J is TRBJ2-7 and V is TRBV6-1; 11 nucleotides line up with TRBD1. The CDR3 length is 15 residues. Looked up from germline, CDR1 is MNHNS and CDR2 is SASEGT. Trimming removed 0 bases from V and 3 bases from J; junction bases left unmatched: 1. CDR3 DNA: TGTGCCAGCAGTGAAGCGGGGACAGGGGGCTACGAGCAGTACTTC. Amino acids: CASSEAGTGGYEQYF.

The CDR3 region has the DNA TGTGCCAGCAGTTTAGCCGGAAAGGAGAGGTACTTC. This translates into CASSLAGKERYF. V and J are TRBV12-3 or TRBV12-4 and TRBJ2-4; D unresolved. The CDR3 has 12 amino acids. Trimming removed 0 bases from V and 15 bases from J, with 12 bases in between.

The rearrangement joins TRBV18 to TRBJ2-7; 12 bases fit TRBD2. Looked up from germline, CDR1 is KGHSH and CDR2 is LQKENI. V shed 3 bases, J shed 4 bases, and the junction held 7 bases outside the gene matches. CDR3 size: 16 residues. The CDR3 nucleotides are TGTGCCAGCTCACCCCCTCTAGCGGGAGGGTGGTACGAGCAGTACTTC. Residues: CASSPPLAGGWYEQYF.

The chain uses TRBV24-1 and TRBJ2-3; 14 nucleotides agree with TRBD2. The V segment lost 2 bases and the J segment 3 bases; nucleotides outside the gene matches: 6. This CDR3 has 18 amino acids. Germline loops: CDR1 KGHDR, CDR2 SFDVKD. The CDR3 spells CATSDWGTSGSSTDTQYF. The CDR3 DNA reads as TGTGCCACCAGTGATTGGGGGACTAGCGGGAGTTCGACAGATACGCAGTATTTT.

The chain employs TRBV3-1 (or the pseudogene TRBV3-2) and TRBJ2-1; 9 bases line up with TRBD2. Unmatched junction bases numbered 9, after V lost 5 bases and J lost 7 bases. The germline gives CDR1 LGHDT, CDR2 YNNKEL (reference sequence). CDR3 length equals 15 residues. The CDR3 sequence is CASSSGTSSGNEQFF. Written as DNA, the CDR3 is TGTGCCAGCAGCTCCGGGACTAGCTCCGGAAATGAGCAGTTCTTC.

The chain has TRBV6-5 and TRBJ2-5, with a possible D match to TRBD2 (5 bases). Germline CDR1 reads MNHEY; CDR2 reads SVGAGI. V was clipped by 0 bases and J by 2 bases, with 10 bases between them. There are 15 residues in the CDR3. CDR3 DNA sequence: TGTGCCAGCAGTTACTCGGGGAGCTTTCAAGAGACCCAGTACTTC. Translating it yields CASSYSGSFQETQYF.

CDR3 residues: CATSSRGGLSQPQHF. The CDR3, as DNA: TGTGCCACCAGCAGCCGAGGTGGGTTAAGTCAGCCCCAGCATTTT. J is TRBJ1-5 and V is TRBV15; D is uncertain. CDR1 and CDR2 (germline): LNHNV, YYDKDF (reference sequence). The CDR3 has 15 amino acids. V lost 3 bases to trimming and J lost 6 bases, with 15 bases between them.

This clone was observed a few times. The chain combines TRBV24-1 with TRBJ2-5; D is unclear. Trimming pared 7 bases from V and 4 bases from J, leaving 9 bases between. From germline, CDR1 is KGHDR and CDR2 SFDVKD. The CDR3 covers 12 residues. CDR3 bases: TGTGCCACCAGCCACTCGGGAGAGACCCAGTACTTC. As protein: CATSHSGETQYF.

The rearrangement links TRBV28 to TRBJ2-5; maybe TRBD1 (6 bases). Trimming shortened V by 2 bases and J by 1 base, and 11 bases separated the two germline ends. The CDR3 consists of 15 residues. Germline CDR1 reads MDHEN; CDR2 reads SYDVKM. The CDR3 nucleotides read TGTGCCAGCAGTTTAAACCCAGGGGCCCAAGAGACCCAGTACTTC. Protein product: CASSLNPGAQETQYF.

The V and J genes are TRBV15 and TRBJ1-2; weak D call: TRBD1 (5 bases). The V end was cut by 0 bases, the J end by 8 bases, with 19 bases between. This CDR3 comprises 16 residues. Looked up from germline, CDR1 is LNHNV and CDR2 is YYDKDF (reference sequence). This chain's CDR3 is CATSRDPLAGSRGYTF. In DNA form, the CDR3 reads TGTGCCACCAGCAGAGATCCCCTGGCAGGGTCCCGCGGCTACACCTTC.

The V and J genes are TRBV5-1 and TRBJ2-7, with 7 bases identical to TRBD1. The CDR3 is made up of 15 amino acids. Losses at the gene ends were 4 bases for V and 2 bases for J; bases not matched to a gene: 9. Per germline, CDR1 SGHRS and CDR2 YFSETQ. The CDR3 coding sequence is TGCGCCAGCAGCCCACGGGACAGAGGACCCTACGAGCAGTACTTC. Protein sequence: CASSPRDRGPYEQYF.

The rearrangement links TRBV29-1 to TRBJ2-5; TRBD2 matches 8 bases. The ends lost 0 bases at V and 5 bases at J; junction bases unmatched: 5. Germline values: CDR1 SQVTM, CDR2 ANQGSEA. CDR3 size: 14 residues. CDR3 in amino acids: CSVEDPPGGETQYF. The CDR3 DNA is TGCAGCGTTGAAGACCCTCCGGGGGGGGAGACCCAGTACTTC.

The rearrangement joins TRBV11-3 to TRBJ2-1, with TRBD2 as a possible D gene (6 bases). The V end lost 4 bases, the J end lost 4 bases, and 17 bases lay between the germline ends. Germline-derived CDR1 and CDR2 are SGHNT and YENEEA. This CDR3 spans 16 amino acids. The CDR3 sequence: CASSSRKGAGYNEQFF. DNA of the CDR3: TGTGCCAGCAGCTCCCGGAAGGGAGCGGGTTACAATGAGCAGTTCTTC. Full variable domain (outside the CDR3, taken from reference TRBV11-3 and TRBJ2-1): EAGVVQSPRYKIIEKKQPVAFWCNPISGHNTLYWYLQNLGQGPELLIRYENEEAVDDSQLPKDRFSAERLKGVDSTLKIQPAELGDSAVYLCASSSRKGAGYNEQFFGPGTRLTVL.

The gene calls are TRBV24-1 and TRBJ2-3; 9 nucleotides agree with TRBD2. The CDR3 has 15 amino acids. The junction had 3 bases not matched to a gene; V was cut back by 6 bases and J by 0 bases. CDR1 is KGHDR, CDR2 SFDVKD, per germline. The CDR3, as DNA: TGTGCCACCAGTAGGGCGGGAGGGAGCACAGATACGCAGTATTTT. It codes for CATSRAGGSTDTQYF.

J is TRBJ2-1 and V is TRBV7-2; D unresolved. This CDR3 comprises 15 residues. CDR1 and CDR2 from the germline V gene are SGHTA and FQGNSA. The V end was cut by 1 base, the J end by 7 bases, with 14 bases between. The CDR3 is CASSLEAGWPNEQFF. CDR3 DNA sequence: TGTGCCAGCAGCTTAGAAGCCGGGTGGCCTAATGAGCAGTTCTTC.

The chain couples TRBV19 to TRBJ1-4; D possibly corresponds to TRBD1 (6 bases). CDR3 size: 15 residues. Germline CDR1 is LNHDA and CDR2 is SQIVND (reference sequence). With 3 bases removed from V and 8 bases from J, the gap between germline ends came to 16 bases. The CDR3 DNA follows: TGTGCCAGTAGTATCTCCGGGACACAAACGGAAAAACTGTTTTTT. It specifies CASSISGTQTEKLFF.

The CDR3 nucleotides read TGTGCCAGGGTAACTAGGGTGGGAAACATTCAGTACTTC. Protein: CARVTRVGNIQYF. The chain combines TRBV7-8 with TRBJ2-4; possible D gene TRBD2, 5 bases. CDR1 is SGHVS, CDR2 FQNEAQ, per germline. The CDR3 consists of 13 residues. Trimming took off 9 bases at V and 6 bases at J, with 15 bases between the two ends.